The next 30 T cell receptor beta chains were all read from a single sample in a study of blood T cell repertoires in COVID-19. TCRdb's copy holds only in-frame clones and misses some; the assay was immunoSEQ multiplex PCR. The sample has around 180,000 clones; around 80% are singletons. The sample consisted of peripheral blood. These receptors were obtained from a woman older than 75 with COVID-19, enrolled during active disease.

The chain joins TRBV7-8 to TRBJ2-3; 8 bases map to TRBD2. CDR1 is SGHVS and CDR2 is FQNEAQ in the germline V gene. The CDR3 covers 16 residues. Losses at the gene ends were 1 base for V and 9 bases for J; bases not matched to a gene: 12. The DNA for the CDR3 is TGTGCCAGCAGCTTAGGAGAGGGGACTAGTGCAGTCACGCAGTATTTT. As protein: CASSLGEGTSAVTQYF.

This clone was observed a single time. This chain uses TRBV13 with TRBJ2-1, with 12 bases aligning to TRBD2. From germline, CDR1 is PRHDT and CDR2 FYEKMQ (reference sequence). This CDR3 is built from 20 residues. Trimming cost V 1 base and J 0 bases; bases outside gene matches: 10. The CDR3, as DNA: TGTGCCAGCAGCTTAGAGCCCCTTCCTAGCGGGAGGGTCTCCTACAATGAGCAGTTCTTC. Amino acids: CASSLEPLPSGRVSYNEQFF.

This clone showed up just once. This chain connects TRBV27 to TRBJ2-7, with 10 bases lining up with TRBD2. Trimming cost V 2 bases and J 6 bases; bases outside gene matches: 7. CDR3 size: 15 residues. The germline gives CDR1 MNHEY, CDR2 SMNVEV (reference sequence). The CDR3 nucleotides are TGTGCCAGCAGTTTACGGATTAGCGGGGGGTGCGAGCAGTACTTC. Its translation: CASSLRISGGCEQYF.

This clone occurred a few times. This chain connects TRBV12-3 or TRBV12-4 to TRBJ1-3; D not certain. The CDR3 has 13 amino acids. Trimming took 7 bases from V and 4 from J, leaving 11 bases between them. This CDR3 is CASTPRPGNTIYF. CDR3 bases: TGTGCCAGCACCCCGCGGCCCGGAAACACCATATATTTT.

The V gene is TRBV28, the J gene TRBJ1-4; tentative D call: TRBD1 (5 bases). Trimming shortened V by 8 bases and J by 5 bases, and 9 bases separated the two germline ends. The CDR3 has 12 amino acids. Germline V gene data show CDR1 as MDHEN and CDR2 as SYDVKM. The CDR3 protein is CASRTLNEKLFF. Written as DNA, the CDR3 is TGTGCCAGCCGGACACTAAATGAAAAACTGTTTTTT.

The chain carries TRBV24-1 and TRBJ2-1; weak D call: TRBD2 (5 bases). CDR1 and CDR2 (germline): KGHDR, SFDVKD. Trimming cost V 4 bases and J 6 bases, with 9 bases left between them. This CDR3 region has 13 residues. The CDR3 nucleotides read TGTGCCACCAGTGAGGACTGGGGCAATGAGCAGTTCTTC. This sequence encodes CATSEDWGNEQFF.

V gene TRBV19 combines with J gene TRBJ2-1, with D tentatively TRBD2 (6 bases). Germline V gene data show CDR1 as LNHDA and CDR2 as SQIVND (reference sequence). V gave up 7 bases and J gave up 3 bases, with 16 bases separating them. The CDR3 contains 15 residues. The CDR3 loop reads CASTDTGRNYNEQFF. Written as DNA, the CDR3 is TGTGCCAGTACCGATACCGGGAGAAACTACAATGAGCAGTTCTTC.

This sequence joins TRBV5-1 and TRBJ1-1; tentatively, D is TRBD1 (5 bases). Trimming pared 0 bases from V and 3 bases from J, leaving 18 bases between. The CDR3 is 17 residues long. Germline assignment: CDR1 SGHRS and CDR2 YFSETQ. This CDR3 reads CASSLGGAAGWDTEAFF. The CDR3 region has the DNA TGCGCCAGCAGCTTGGGTGGGGCAGCTGGTTGGGACACTGAAGCTTTCTTT.

The table lists this clone with a few counts. The rearrangement joins TRBV5-1 to TRBJ1-1; TRBD1 aligns across 7 bases. This CDR3 is 14 amino acids long. Trimming at V came to 4 bases and at J to 5 bases, leaving 8 bases not matched to a gene. CDR1 and CDR2 from the germline V gene are SGHRS and YFSETQ. CDR3 nucleotide sequence: TGCGCCAGCAGCCACCCCGACAGGGCTACTGAAGCTTTCTTT. Translation: CASSHPDRATEAFF.

The J gene is TRBJ2-7, the V gene TRBV28, with D uncertain. Germline V CDR1 and CDR2: MDHEN, SYDVKM. V lost 4 bases and J lost 0, with 7 bases in between. The CDR3 length is 13 residues. The CDR3 is CASSSSSSYEQYF. CDR3 DNA: TGTGCCAGCAGTTCCTCGAGCTCCTACGAGCAGTACTTC.

This clone was recorded a few times. This chain uses TRBV30 with TRBJ1-2; D might be TRBD1 (5 bases). Germline lookup yields CDR1 GTSNPN and CDR2 SVGIG (reference sequence). Trimming took 8 bases from V and 8 from J, leaving 15 bases between them. This CDR3 has 11 amino acids. The CDR3 loop reads CAISASGGYTF. The CDR3 region has the DNA TGTGCCATCTCGGCTTCAGGGGGCTACACCTTC.

This clone was detected once. This sequence joins TRBV7-6 and TRBJ2-1, with 8 positions matching TRBD1. The J segment lost 3 bases and the V segment lost 4 bases, leaving 5 bases of the junction unmatched. Germline values: CDR1 SGHVS, CDR2 FNYEAQ. This CDR3 has 15 amino acids. The CDR3 coding sequence is TGTGCCAGCAGCTCCGGACAGGGAAACTACAATGAGCAGTTCTTC. It specifies CASSSGQGNYNEQFF. The variable domain in full, with the rest retrieved from reference TRBV7-6 and TRBJ2-1, is GAGVSQSPRYKVTKRGQDVALRCDPISGHVSLYWYRQALGQGPEFLTYFNYEAQQDKSGLPNDRFSAERPEGSISTLTIQRTEQRDSAMYRCASSSGQGNYNEQFFGPGTRLTVL.

V gene TRBV19 combines with J gene TRBJ1-2, with D possibly being TRBD1 (6 bases). CDR1 and CDR2 from the germline V gene are LNHDA and SQIVND (reference sequence). V shed 3 bases and J shed 8 bases, with 13 bases lying between them. The CDR3 covers 13 residues. The CDR3 region has the DNA TGTGCCAGTAGTATCCACAGGGAGAGGGGCTACACCTTC. It specifies CASSIHRERGYTF.

This clone was detected only a few times. The rearrangement links TRBV5-1 to TRBJ2-1; a weak D match, TRBD2 (6 bases). CDR1 and CDR2 (germline): SGHRS, YFSETQ. V dropped 3 bases and J dropped 7 bases, with 20 bases sitting between them. The CDR3 extends over 16 amino acids. CDR3 bases: TGCGCCAGCAGCTCTTCCCTAGCGATAGAGGTAAATGAGCAGTTCTTC. This codes for CASSSSLAIEVNEQFF.

The chain employs TRBV12-3 or TRBV12-4 and TRBJ1-5; possible D gene TRBD1, 5 bases. V was shortened by 10 bases and J by 1 base, with 11 bases between the two germline ends. The CDR3 consists of 13 residues. The CDR3 DNA follows: TGTGCCACCTCCGACAGCAGCAATCAGCCCCAGCATTTT. Amino acid sequence: CATSDSSNQPQHF.

V usage is TRBV11-3 and J usage is TRBJ2-3; TRBD2 might be the D (5 bases). Trimming left V 4 bases short and J 0 bases short, with 11 bases between. CDR3 length: 15 residues. Germline V gene data show CDR1 as SGHNT and CDR2 as YENEEA. CDR3 amino acids: CASSSGILSTDTQYF. The DNA of the CDR3 is TGTGCCAGCAGCTCCGGGATCCTTAGCACAGATACGCAGTATTTT.

A single count supports this clone. This chain joins TRBV18 and TRBJ2-1; 9 nucleotides match TRBD2. This CDR3 is 16 amino acids long. The trim removed 2 bases at V and 4 bases at J, leaving 6 bases unmatched. Germline CDR1 and CDR2: KGHSH and LQKENI. CDR3 bases: TGTGCCAGCTCACCATTGGAGCGGGGGGTGTACAATGAGCAGTTCTTC. Its translation: CASSPLERGVYNEQFF. The entire variable domain, with the rest obtained from reference TRBV18 and TRBJ2-1, is as follows: NAGVMQNPRHLVRRRGQEARLRCSPMKGHSHVYWYRQLPEEGLKFMVYLQKENIIDESGMPKERFSAEFPKEGPSILRIQQVVRGDSAAYFCASSPLERGVYNEQFFGPGTRLTVL.

CDR3 loop: CASSLAGQDSYEQYF. CDR3 DNA sequence: TGTGCCAGCAGCTTAGCGGGACAGGACTCCTACGAGCAGTACTTC. V usage is TRBV11-3 and J usage is TRBJ2-7; the match to TRBD1 covers 8 bases. The germline V gene encodes CDR1 SGHNT and CDR2 YENEEA. This CDR3 comprises 15 residues. Losses at the gene ends were 1 base for V and 0 bases for J; bases not matched to a gene: 2.

V usage is TRBV7-7 and J usage is TRBJ2-1; 7 bases match TRBD1. The CDR3 totals 13 residues. After removal of 1 base from V and 7 bases from J, the junction contained 1 base not matched to a gene. The germline CDR1 and CDR2 sequences are SSHAT and FNYEAQ (reference sequence). The CDR3 sequence: CASSLDRGNEQFF. The CDR3 region has the DNA TGTGCCAGCAGCTTAGACAGGGGAAATGAGCAGTTCTTC.

The gene calls are TRBV5-1 and TRBJ2-3; 7 bases are a match to TRBD2. J gave up 0 bases and V 0 bases, and 4 bases lay outside the gene matches. Germline CDR1 is SGHRS and CDR2 is YFSETQ. CDR3 length equals 16 residues. DNA of the CDR3: TGCGCCAGCAGCTTGGAGCGGGGCCTAAGCACAGATACGCAGTATTTT. Its protein product is CASSLERGLSTDTQYF.

Only one count was recorded for this clone. The CDR3 loop is CATSDLGRGGLNEQFF. CDR3 DNA sequence: TGTGCCACCAGTGATTTGGGGCGGGGGGGCCTAAATGAGCAGTTCTTC. The chain couples TRBV24-1 to TRBJ2-1; 9 bases line up with TRBD2. CDR1 KGHDR and CDR2 SFDVKD come from the germline V gene. V trimming: 0 bases; J trimming: 7 bases; junction bases outside the gene matches: 6. The CDR3 consists of 16 residues.

This clone came up many times. The V gene is TRBV2, the J gene TRBJ2-7, with 12 bases aligning to TRBD2. This CDR3 contains 15 residues. Germline CDR1 reads SNHLY; CDR2 reads FYNNEI. Germline trimming cut 6 bases from V and 2 bases from J; bases unmatched to any gene: 5. Here the CDR3 DNA reads TGTGCCAGCAGGCTAGCGGGGGGGCGGACCTACGAGCAGTACTTC. It yields the protein CASRLAGGRTYEQYF.

The chain is built from TRBV5-1 and TRBJ2-5; TRBD1 matches 10 bases. The CDR3 extends over 14 amino acids. Looked up from germline, CDR1 is SGHRS and CDR2 is YFSETQ. The V gene end was trimmed by 2 bases and the J gene end by 5 bases; junction bases not matched to a gene: 3. CDR3 bases: TGCGCCAGCAGCTTTGACAGGGGGCATGAGACCCAGTACTTC. It codes for CASSFDRGHETQYF.

The V call is TRBV20-1, the J call TRBJ2-1, with no clear D. V lost 0 bases and J 8 bases, leaving 5 bases between the germline ends. The V gene's germline CDR1 is DFQATT and CDR2 SNEGSKA (reference sequence). The CDR3 extends over 11 amino acids. In DNA form, the CDR3 reads TGCAGTGCTAGAGATCGGTATGAGCAGTTCTTC. It specifies CSARDRYEQFF.

The chain is built from TRBV7-9 and TRBJ2-3, with 8 bases identical to TRBD1. CDR3 length equals 15 residues. J lost 1 base, V lost 4 bases, and 4 bases had no gene match. In germline, CDR1 is SEHNR, CDR2 FQNEAQ (reference sequence). The CDR3 reads CASSSTGAGTDTQYF. CDR3 nucleotides: TGTGCCAGCAGCTCGACAGGGGCTGGCACAGATACGCAGTATTTT.

This clone has a handful of counts. This sequence joins TRBV6-5 and TRBJ2-1; 9 nucleotides align to TRBD2. CDR1 MNHEY and CDR2 SVGAGI come from the germline V gene. CDR3 length: 15 residues. V lost 5 bases and J lost 3; bases outside the gene matches: 5. CDR3 sequence: CASSILAGNYNEQFF. As DNA, the CDR3 is TGTGCCAGCAGTATCCTAGCGGGGAACTACAATGAGCAGTTCTTC.

This clone turned up a few times. The chain employs TRBV3-1 (or the pseudogene TRBV3-2) and TRBJ1-1, with a tentative D call TRBD1 (5 bases). This CDR3 is built from 14 residues. CDR1 and CDR2 from the germline V gene are LGHDT and YNNKEL (reference sequence). Trimming cost V 0 bases and J 10 bases, with 15 bases left between them. The CDR3 sequence is CASSQEGWVRGAFF. In DNA, the CDR3 is TGTGCCAGCAGCCAAGAAGGATGGGTTAGGGGAGCTTTCTTT.

The gene calls are TRBV28 and TRBJ2-2, with 8 bases matching TRBD1. The V segment lost 7 bases and the J segment 3 bases; nucleotides outside the gene matches: 10. CDR3 length: 16 amino acids. CDR1 and CDR2 from the germline V gene are MDHEN and SYDVKM. CDR3 in DNA: TGTGCCAGCATTACCGGGACAGGAGCTTACACCGGGGAGCTGTTTTTT. Its protein product is CASITGTGAYTGELFF.

For the CDR3, the DNA is TGTGCCAGTAGTGTGACAGTCATGAACACTGAAGCTTTCTTT. Protein product: CASSVTVMNTEAFF. The rearrangement links TRBV19 to TRBJ1-1; TRBD1 is a possible D gene (5 bases). From germline, CDR1 is LNHDA and CDR2 SQIVND (reference sequence). The V end was cut by 5 bases, the J end by 0 bases, with 10 bases between. The CDR3 is made up of 14 amino acids.

CDR3 sequence reads: CASGGLAGRRETQYF. In nucleotides, the CDR3 is TGTGCCAGTGGAGGACTAGCGGGGAGGCGGGAGACCCAGTACTTC. This rearrangement joins TRBV19 to TRBJ2-5, with TRBD2 identical over 12 bases. Germline lookup yields CDR1 LNHDA and CDR2 SQIVND (reference sequence). The ends lost 8 bases at V and 5 bases at J; junction bases unmatched: 9. This CDR3 has 15 amino acids. The full variable domain, completed using reference TRBV19 and TRBJ2-5, is DGGITQSPKYLFRKEGQNVTLSCEQNLNHDAMYWYRQDPGQGLRLIYYSQIVNDFQKGDIAEGYSVSREKKESFPLTVTSAQKNPTAFYLCASGGLAGRRETQYFGPGTRLLVL.